This TCR beta chain was recorded in a study of shared clonotypes between healthy human individuals. In the study overall: Serving as donors were two women and three men, whose ages spanned 18 to 49. For every donor, three CD4 naive, three CD4 memory, two CD8 naive and one CD8 memory plates were used. Overall study results and limits: The study found about 5.1% of naive CD4 clonotypes shared across a handful of donors. Specimens sampled were limited to blood, with tissue repertoires likely differing.

About this clone itself: Antigen: not known.

This CDR3 spans 16 amino acids. The germline V gene encodes CDR1 LNHDA and CDR2 SQIVND (reference sequence). V was pared by 2 bases and J by 0 bases, with 13 bases between. Sequencing was performed with immunoSEQ multiplex PCR; in TCRdb, only in-frame clones are kept and a portion is missing. This table has approximately 1,000,000 clones, roughly 77% appearing once. The chain has TRBV19 and TRBJ1-1; D possibly corresponds to TRBD1 (5 bases). The TCR originated in a man younger than 35 in good health. Some clones in this sample may be carry-over from other donors' samples. Sequenced input: memory CD4+ T cells from PBMCs. Specified subset: CD45RA-negative fraction. The CDR3 spells CASSISHRTVNTEAFF. The CDR3 nucleotides read TGTGCCAGTAGTATATCTCACAGGACGGTGAACACTGAAGCTTTCTTT.